This T cell receptor (beta chain) was sequenced during a study of CD8+CD57+ T cells in acquired aplastic anemia. Study-level background: DNA recovered from sorted CD4+ and CD8+ cells had a mean of about 3.5 ug. Healthy donors had, on average, approximately 11 million reads for their CD4+ cells.

Study results and limitations: Patients showed no significant difference from controls in CD8+ Simpson's diversity. Patients and controls shared twenty-nine CD8+ CDR3 sequences.

On this clonotype itself: Its antigen is as yet unknown. Given the absence of the conserved phenylalanine or tryptophan at the CDR3 end, a read error is likely.

The CDR3 runs 13 residues. Looked up from germline, CDR1 is SGHTA and CDR2 is FQGNSA. Genomic DNA, serving as template, underwent TCR beta VDJ and CDR3 profiling. TCRdb analysed the reads with MiXCR anew, one entry per CDR3 protein. The profile covers 400,000 to 450,000 distinct CDR3 sequences, with under 80% appearing a single time and less than 4% taken by the ten largest. The receptor was isolated from a human donor in good health, serving as a control. Sequencing was done on a sample of sorted CD4+, CD8+, or CD8+CD57+ T cells (not recorded which) from PBMCs. This rearrangement joins TRBV7-2 to TRBJ1-2, with D possibly matching TRBD1 (6 bases). CDR3 bases: TGCGCCAGCAGCTCCGGACAGACCAATGGCTACACCCTC. Residues: CASSSGQTNGYTL.